This T cell receptor (beta chain) emerged from a study of blood T cell repertoires in COVID-19. The overall study: Acute-phase and convalescent COVID-19 samples originated in the United States, Italy and Spain.

The CDR3 is made up of 15 amino acids. The V segment lost 6 bases and the J segment 0 bases; nucleotides outside the gene matches: 6. Germline CDR1 SQVTM, CDR2 ANQGSEA. Libraries were prepared by immunoSEQ multiplex PCR; TCRdb keeps only in-frame clonotypes and omits some of them. Of hundreds of thousands of clones listed, about 89% are singletons. The chain combines TRBV29-1 with TRBJ2-3, with 10 bases matching TRBD2. This TCR was recovered from a woman in her forties or fifties with COVID-19, enrolled during active disease. Sequenced sample: peripheral blood. CDR3 amino acids: CSVELAGKSTDTQYF. The CDR3 nucleotides are TGCAGCGTAGAACTAGCGGGAAAAAGCACAGATACGCAGTATTTT.